The entry below describes one T cell receptor (beta chain). Produced via immunoSEQ multiplex PCR; TCRdb's table is partial and in-frame only. The table records around 250,000 clones, 83% of them present only once. The CDR3 has 15 amino acids. Per germline, CDR1 MNHEY and CDR2 SVGAGI. Trimming shortened V by 3 bases and J by 2 bases, and 14 bases separated the two germline ends. This record comes from a study of blood T cell repertoires in COVID-19. As for the study in general: Samples representing acute and convalescent COVID-19 were sourced from the United States, Italy and Spain.

The clonotype originates from an elderly man with acute or convalescent COVID-19. This chain links TRBV6-5 with TRBJ2-7; TRBD2 is a possible D gene (6 bases). Sequenced input: peripheral blood. The CDR3 is CASSYRGTATYEQYF. In DNA form, the CDR3 reads TGTGCCAGCAGTTATCGGGGGACGGCAACCTACGAGCAGTACTTC.